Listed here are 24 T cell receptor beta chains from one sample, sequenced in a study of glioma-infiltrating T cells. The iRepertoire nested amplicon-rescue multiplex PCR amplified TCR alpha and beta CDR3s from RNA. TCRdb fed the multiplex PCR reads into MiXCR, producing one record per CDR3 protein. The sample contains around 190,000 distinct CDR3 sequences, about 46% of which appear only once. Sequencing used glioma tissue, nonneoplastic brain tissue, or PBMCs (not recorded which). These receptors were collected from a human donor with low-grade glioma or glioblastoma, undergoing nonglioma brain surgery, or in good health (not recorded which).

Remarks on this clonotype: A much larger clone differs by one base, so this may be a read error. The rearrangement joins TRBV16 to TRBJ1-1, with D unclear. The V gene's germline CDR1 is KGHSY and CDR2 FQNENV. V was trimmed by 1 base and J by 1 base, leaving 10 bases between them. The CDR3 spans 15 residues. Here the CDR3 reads CASSQFAHANTEAFF. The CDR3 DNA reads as TGTGCCAGCAGCCAATTCGCACACGCGAACACTGAAGCTTTCTTT.

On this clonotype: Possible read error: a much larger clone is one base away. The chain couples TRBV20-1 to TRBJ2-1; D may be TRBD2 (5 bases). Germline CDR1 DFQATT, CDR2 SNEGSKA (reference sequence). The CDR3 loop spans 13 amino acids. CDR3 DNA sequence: TGCAGTGCTCCCAGCGGAAGCTACAATGAGAAGTTCTTC. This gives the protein CSAPSGSYNEKFF.

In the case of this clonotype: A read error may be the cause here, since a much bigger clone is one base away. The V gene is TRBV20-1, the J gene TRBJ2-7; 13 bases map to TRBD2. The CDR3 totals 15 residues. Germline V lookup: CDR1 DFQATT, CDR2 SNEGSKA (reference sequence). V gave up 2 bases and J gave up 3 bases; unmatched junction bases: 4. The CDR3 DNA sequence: TGCAGTGCTAGATTCGGGACTAGCGGGAACTACGAGCAGTACTTC. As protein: CSARFGTSGNYEQYF.

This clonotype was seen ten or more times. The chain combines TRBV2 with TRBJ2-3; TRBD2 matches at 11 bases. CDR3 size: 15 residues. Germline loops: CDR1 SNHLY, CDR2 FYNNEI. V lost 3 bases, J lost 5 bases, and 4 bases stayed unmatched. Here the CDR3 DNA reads TGTGCCAGCAGTGACCTAGCGGGAGGCGGAGATACGCAGTATTTT. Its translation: CASSDLAGGGDTQYF.

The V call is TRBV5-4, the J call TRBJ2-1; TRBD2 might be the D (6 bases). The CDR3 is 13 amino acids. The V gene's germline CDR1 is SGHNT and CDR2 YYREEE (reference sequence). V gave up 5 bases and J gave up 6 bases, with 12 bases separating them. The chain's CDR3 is CASRPKEGNEQFF. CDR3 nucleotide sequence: TGTGCCAGCAGACCAAAGGAGGGCAATGAGCAGTTCTTC.

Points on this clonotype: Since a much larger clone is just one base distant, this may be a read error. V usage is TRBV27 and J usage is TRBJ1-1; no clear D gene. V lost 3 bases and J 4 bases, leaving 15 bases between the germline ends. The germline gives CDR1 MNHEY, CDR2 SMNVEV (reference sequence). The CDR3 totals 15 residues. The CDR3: CASSLMVVPFTEAFF. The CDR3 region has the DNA TGTGCCAGCAGTTTGATGGTGGTCCCCTTCACTGAAGCTTTCTTT.

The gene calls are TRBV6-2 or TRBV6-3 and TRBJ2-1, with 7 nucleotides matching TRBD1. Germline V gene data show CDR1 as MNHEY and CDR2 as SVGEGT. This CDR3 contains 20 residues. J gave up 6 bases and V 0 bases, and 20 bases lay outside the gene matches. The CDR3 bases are TGTGCCAGCAGTTACTCTTTACGACAGGGCTCCAGCAGAGGAGTCAATGAGCAGTTCTTC. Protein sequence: CASSYSLRQGSSRGVNEQFF.

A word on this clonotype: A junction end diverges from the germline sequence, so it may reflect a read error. The CDR3 reads CACRDYAYNEKFF. DNA for the CDR3: TGTGCCTGCCGGGACTATGCATACAATGAGAAGTTCTTC. The chain couples TRBV30 to TRBJ2-1, with 7 bases fitting TRBD2. The CDR3 is made up of 13 amino acids. Per germline, CDR1 GTSNPN and CDR2 SVGIG (reference sequence).

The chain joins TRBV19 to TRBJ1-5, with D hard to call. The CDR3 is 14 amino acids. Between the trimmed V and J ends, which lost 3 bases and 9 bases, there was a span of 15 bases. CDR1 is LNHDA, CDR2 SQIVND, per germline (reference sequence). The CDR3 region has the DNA TGTGCCAGTAGTATCTCCGAAATGGTGTGGCCCCAGCATTTT. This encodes CASSISEMVWPQHF.

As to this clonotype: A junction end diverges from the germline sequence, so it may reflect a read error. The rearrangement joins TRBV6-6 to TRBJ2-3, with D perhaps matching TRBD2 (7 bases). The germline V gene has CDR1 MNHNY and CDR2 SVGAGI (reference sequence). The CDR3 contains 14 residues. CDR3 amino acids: CASSNRGGGDTKYF. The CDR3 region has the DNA TGTGCCAGCAGTAACCGGGGAGGGGGGGATACGAAGTATTTT.

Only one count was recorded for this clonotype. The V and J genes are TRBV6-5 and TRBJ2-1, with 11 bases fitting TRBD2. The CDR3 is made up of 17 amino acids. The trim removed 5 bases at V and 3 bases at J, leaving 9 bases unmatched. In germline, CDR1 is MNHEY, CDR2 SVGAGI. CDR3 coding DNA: TGTGCCAGCAGTGACCAGACTAGCGGGAAGTACTACAATGAGCAGTTCTTC. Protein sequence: CASSDQTSGKYYNEQFF.

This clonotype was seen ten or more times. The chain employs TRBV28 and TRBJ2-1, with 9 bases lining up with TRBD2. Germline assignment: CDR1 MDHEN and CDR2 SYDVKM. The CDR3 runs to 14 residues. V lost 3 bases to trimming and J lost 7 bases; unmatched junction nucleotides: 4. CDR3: CASSLLAGRNEQFF. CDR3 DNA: TGTGCCAGCAGTTTGCTAGCGGGACGGAATGAGCAGTTCTTC.

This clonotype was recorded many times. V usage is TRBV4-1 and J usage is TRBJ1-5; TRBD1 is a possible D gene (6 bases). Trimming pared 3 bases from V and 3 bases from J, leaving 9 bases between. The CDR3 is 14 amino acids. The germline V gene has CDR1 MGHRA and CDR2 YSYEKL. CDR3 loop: CASSQTGINQPQHF. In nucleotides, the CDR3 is TGCGCCAGCAGCCAGACAGGAATCAATCAGCCCCAGCATTTT.

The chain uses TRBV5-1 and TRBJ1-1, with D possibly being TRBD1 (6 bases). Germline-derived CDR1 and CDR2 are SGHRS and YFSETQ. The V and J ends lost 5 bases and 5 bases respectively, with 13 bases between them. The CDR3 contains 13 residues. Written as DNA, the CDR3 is TGCGCCAGCAGGTCGGACAGACCAACTGAAGCTTTCTTT. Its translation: CASRSDRPTEAFF. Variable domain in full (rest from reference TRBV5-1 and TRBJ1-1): KAGVTQTPRYLIKTRGQQVTLSCSPISGHRSVSWYQQTPGQGLQFLFEYFSETQRNKGNFPGRFSGRQFSNSRSEMNVSTLELGDSALYLCASRSDRPTEAFFGQGTRLTVV.

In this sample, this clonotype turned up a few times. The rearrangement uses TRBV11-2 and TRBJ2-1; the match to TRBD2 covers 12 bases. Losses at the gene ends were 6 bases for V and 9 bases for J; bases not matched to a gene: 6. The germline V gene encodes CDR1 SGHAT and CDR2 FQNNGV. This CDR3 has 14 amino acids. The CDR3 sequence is CASSPTSGRPEQFF. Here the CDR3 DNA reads TGTGCCAGCAGTCCTACTAGCGGGAGGCCTGAGCAGTTCTTC.

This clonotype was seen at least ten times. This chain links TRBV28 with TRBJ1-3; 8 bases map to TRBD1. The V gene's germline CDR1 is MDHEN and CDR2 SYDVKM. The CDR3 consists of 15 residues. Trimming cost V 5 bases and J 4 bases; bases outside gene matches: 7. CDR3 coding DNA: TGTGCCAGCAGTGGGACGACAGGGGTCGGAAACACCATATATTTT. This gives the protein CASSGTTGVGNTIYF.

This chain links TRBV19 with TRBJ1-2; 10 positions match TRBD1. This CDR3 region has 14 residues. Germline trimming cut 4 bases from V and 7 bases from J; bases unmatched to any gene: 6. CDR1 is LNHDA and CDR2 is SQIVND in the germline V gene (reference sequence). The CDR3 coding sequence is TGTGCCAGTAGTACGCGACAGGGGGCCGGTGGCTACACCTTC. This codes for CASSTRQGAGGYTF.

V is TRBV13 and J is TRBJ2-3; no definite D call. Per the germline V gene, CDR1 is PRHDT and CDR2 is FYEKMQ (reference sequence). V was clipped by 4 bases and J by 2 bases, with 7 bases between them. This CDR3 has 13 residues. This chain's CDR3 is CASSSDLTDTQYF. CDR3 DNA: TGTGCCAGCAGCTCAGACCTCACAGATACGCAGTATTTT.

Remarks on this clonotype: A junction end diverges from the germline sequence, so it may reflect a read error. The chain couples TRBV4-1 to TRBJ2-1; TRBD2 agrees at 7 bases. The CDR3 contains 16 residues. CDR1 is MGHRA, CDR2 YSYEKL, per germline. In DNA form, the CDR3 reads TGCCCCAGCAGCCAAGCGGGGCGCTTCTCCTACAATGAGCAGTTCTTC. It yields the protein CPSSQAGRFSYNEQFF.

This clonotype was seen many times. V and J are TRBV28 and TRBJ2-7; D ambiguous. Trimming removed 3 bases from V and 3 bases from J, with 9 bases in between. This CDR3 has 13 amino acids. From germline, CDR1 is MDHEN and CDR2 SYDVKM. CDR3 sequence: CASSFRWRYEQYF. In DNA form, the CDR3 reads TGTGCCAGCAGTTTTAGGTGGCGCTACGAGCAGTACTTC. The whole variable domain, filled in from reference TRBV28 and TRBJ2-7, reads DVKVTQSSRYLVKRTGEKVFLECVQDMDHENMFWYRQDPGLGLRLIYFSYDVKMKEKGDIPEGYSVSREKKERFSLILESASTNQTSMYLCASSFRWRYEQYFGPGTRLTVT.

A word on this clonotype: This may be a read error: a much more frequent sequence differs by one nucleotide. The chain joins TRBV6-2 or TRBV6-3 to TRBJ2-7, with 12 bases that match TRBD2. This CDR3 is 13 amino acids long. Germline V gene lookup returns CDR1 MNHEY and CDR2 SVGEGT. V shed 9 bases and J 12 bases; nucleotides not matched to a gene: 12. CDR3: CARHSSGRANPYF. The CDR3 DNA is TGTGCCAGACATTCTAGCGGGAGGGCCAACCCGTACTTC.

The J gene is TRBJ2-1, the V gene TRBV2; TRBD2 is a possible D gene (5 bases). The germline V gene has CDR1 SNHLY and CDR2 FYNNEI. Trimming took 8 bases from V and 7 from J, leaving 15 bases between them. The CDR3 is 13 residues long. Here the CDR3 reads CASSEGWRNEQFF. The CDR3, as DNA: TGTGCCAGCTCTGAGGGCTGGAGAAATGAGCAGTTCTTC.

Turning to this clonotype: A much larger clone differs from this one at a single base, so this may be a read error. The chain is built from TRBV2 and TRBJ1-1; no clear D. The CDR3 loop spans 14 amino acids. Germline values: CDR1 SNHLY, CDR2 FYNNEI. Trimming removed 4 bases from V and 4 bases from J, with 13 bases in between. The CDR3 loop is CASSVGNTATEAFF. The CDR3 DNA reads TGTGCCAGCAGTGTGGGGAATACCGCCACTGAAGCTTTCTTT. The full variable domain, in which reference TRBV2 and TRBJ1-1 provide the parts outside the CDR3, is EPEVTQTPSHQVTQMGQEVILRCVPISNHLYFYWYRQILGQKVEFLVSFYNNEISEKSEIFDDQFSVERPDGSNFTLKIRSTKLEDSAMYFCASSVGNTATEAFFGQGTRLTVV.

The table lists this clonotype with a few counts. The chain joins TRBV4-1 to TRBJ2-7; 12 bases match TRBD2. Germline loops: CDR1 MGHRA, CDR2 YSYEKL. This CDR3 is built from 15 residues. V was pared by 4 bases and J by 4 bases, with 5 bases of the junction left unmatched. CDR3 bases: TGCGCCAGCAGCCCACCTAGCGGGAGGGTTTACGAGCAGTACTTC. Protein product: CASSPPSGRVYEQYF.